This TCR beta chain was retrieved from a study of T cells after yellow fever vaccination. Study-level background: Libraries from low-cell-number fractions were prepared with the SMART-Seq v4 Ultra Low Input RNA kit. Study-level results: On day 0, almost all vaccine-responding clonotypes were undetectable in sorted memory subsets. Faster peaking, at day 5 versus 15, marked a secondary response that was weaker. There was a small share of clonotypes that showed up in both the CD4 and CD8 compartments.

TCRdb redid the calling of the 5' RACE reads with MiXCR, one entry per CDR3 protein. The table has about 5,800 distinct CDR3 sequences, about 6% seen once. Germline V lookup: CDR1 DFQATT, CDR2 SNEGSKA (reference sequence). This CDR3 comprises 12 residues. Trimming cost V 4 bases and J 6 bases; bases outside gene matches: 5. This clonotype came up many times. The chain employs TRBV20-1 and TRBJ1-2, with TRBD1 identical over 7 bases. Sequencing was performed on PBMCs, either bulk or a sorted T-cell subset (CD4+, CD8+, memory, or dextramer-sorted; not recorded which), taken around 14 days after the first yellow fever vaccination. The sequence derives from a man between 18 and 35 years old who received the YFV17D yellow fever vaccine. The CDR3 DNA reads TGCAGTGCTAATCACAGGGGCCATGGCTACACCTTC. It yields the protein CSANHRGHGYTF.